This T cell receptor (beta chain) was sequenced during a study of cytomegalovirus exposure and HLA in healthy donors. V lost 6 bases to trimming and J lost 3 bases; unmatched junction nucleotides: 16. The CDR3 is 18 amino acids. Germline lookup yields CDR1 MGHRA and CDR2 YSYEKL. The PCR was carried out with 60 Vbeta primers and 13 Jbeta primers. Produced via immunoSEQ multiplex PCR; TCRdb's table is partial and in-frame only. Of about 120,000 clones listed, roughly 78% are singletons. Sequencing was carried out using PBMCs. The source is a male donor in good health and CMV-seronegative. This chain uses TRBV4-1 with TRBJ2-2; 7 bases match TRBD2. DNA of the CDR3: TGCGCCAGCAGTCTCCTGTCAGGGAGGGCGCTGTACACCGGGGAGCTGTTTTTT. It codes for CASSLLSGRALYTGELFF.